The clone carrying this T cell receptor (beta chain) was found a few times. Its antigen is currently unknown. In germline, CDR1 is DFQATT, CDR2 SNEGSKA (reference sequence). The V and J ends lost 6 bases and 7 bases respectively, with 12 bases between them. CDR3 length: 11 residues. The investigators reverse transcribed all of the isolated RNA, so they sequenced expressed TCRB transcripts. The repertoire was sequenced with immunoSEQ multiplex PCR; TCRdb's copy has only in-frame clones and lacks some. The table shows a few hundred thousand clones, with less than 20% occurring only once. The sample belongs to a study of beta chain features in type 1 diabetes. The overall study: Regarding age, gender and cell yields, patients proved similar to healthy donors. Study-level points and caveats: Researchers reported that naive, central memory and Treg TCRB repertoires appeared more similar in patients than in healthy donors. A PCR bias possibly favoring shorter templates would apply equally to patients and controls.

The sequence was collected from a woman aged 18-29 years in good health. This sequence joins TRBV20-1 and TRBJ1-1; no reliable D call. The source material was naive CD4+ T cells from blood. CDR3 amino acids: CSAGGPFEAFF. DNA for the CDR3: TGCAGTGCCGGCGGCCCATTTGAAGCTTTCTTT.